These 24 T cell receptor beta chains were all obtained from the same sample, sequenced in a study of blood T cell repertoires in COVID-19. Profiled with immunoSEQ multiplex PCR; TCRdb holds only in-frame clones, not every one. The sample lists 88,000 or so clones, over 75% occurring once. The sample comprised peripheral blood. These receptors all stem from a man between 60 and 75 years old with acute or convalescent COVID-19.

The genes are TRBV27 and TRBJ2-7, with 9 bases identical to TRBD2. V was clipped by 0 bases and J by 4 bases; unmatched bases: 7. CDR1 is MNHEY, CDR2 SMNVEV, per germline (reference sequence). The CDR3 totals 16 residues. For the CDR3, the DNA is TGTGCCAGCAGTTTATCAGGGGGACTAGCATCATACGAGCAGTACTTC. Protein product: CASSLSGGLASYEQYF.

The rearrangement uses TRBV6-1 and TRBJ2-1; no clear D. Trimming took 6 bases from V and 4 from J, leaving 7 bases between them. Germline V gene data show CDR1 as MNHNS and CDR2 as SASEGT. This CDR3 spans 12 amino acids. CDR3 sequence reads: CASSHRYNEQFF. DNA for the CDR3: TGTGCCAGCAGCCACAGATACAATGAGCAGTTCTTC.

The rearrangement links TRBV10-3 to TRBJ1-3; 8 nucleotides agree with TRBD1. The germline V gene has CDR1 ENHRY and CDR2 SYGVKD. CDR3 length equals 14 residues. Trimming cost V 6 bases and J 3 bases; bases outside gene matches: 4. CDR3 sequence: CAIRDRVDGNTIYF. CDR3 DNA: TGTGCCATCAGGGACAGGGTCGATGGAAACACCATATATTTT.

The chain links TRBV7-8 to TRBJ1-3; D is unresolved. Germline V gives CDR1 SGHVS, CDR2 FQNEAQ. V lost 5 bases and J 4 bases, leaving 12 bases between the germline ends. The CDR3 runs to 14 residues. CDR3 loop: CASSPLRVGNTIYF. The CDR3 bases are TGTGCCAGCAGCCCCCTACGTGTGGGAAACACCATATATTTT.

The chain couples TRBV5-1 to TRBJ1-1; 7 positions agree with TRBD1. The germline V gene has CDR1 SGHRS and CDR2 YFSETQ. The CDR3 length is 14 residues. V gave up 3 bases and J gave up 4 bases; unmatched junction bases: 6. The CDR3, as DNA: TGCGCCAGCAGCTCCGTGAACAGGGGCACTGAAGCTTTCTTT. Translation: CASSSVNRGTEAFF.

This rearrangement joins TRBV4-1 to TRBJ2-7; 7 bases match TRBD1. With V trimmed by 0 bases and J by 3 bases, 2 bases remained unmatched. Germline V gene data show CDR1 as MGHRA and CDR2 as YSYEKL. The CDR3 covers 14 residues. Here the CDR3 DNA reads TGCGCCAGCAGCCAAGAGTACAGGGGCTACGAGCAGTACTTC. Encoded protein: CASSQEYRGYEQYF.

This clone occurred once. A read error may explain this, as a much larger clone is one base away. The V and J genes are TRBV5-1 and TRBJ1-1; D is uncertain. The CDR3 has 14 residues. Germline CDR1 reads SGHRS; CDR2 reads YFSETQ. The CDR3 here is CVSSFSGLNTEAFF. The CDR3 DNA reads as TGCGTCAGCAGCTTCTCGGGTTTGAACACTGAAGCTTTCTTT.

V and J are TRBV15 and TRBJ2-3; D is possibly TRBD2 (5 bases). V was cut by 1 base and J by 4 bases, with 18 bases left in between. Germline V lookup: CDR1 LNHNV, CDR2 YYDKDF (reference sequence). CDR3 length equals 17 residues. CDR3 protein: CATSRGGALLLPDTQYF. CDR3 in DNA: TGTGCCACCAGCAGAGGGGGAGCGCTCTTATTACCAGATACGCAGTATTTT.

This chain connects TRBV11-2 to TRBJ2-1; 8 nucleotides match TRBD2. Germline trimming cut 8 bases from V and 3 bases from J; bases unmatched to any gene: 3. The CDR3 loop spans 13 amino acids. The germline V gene has CDR1 SGHAT and CDR2 FQNNGV. The CDR3 is CASAGTSYNEQFF. Here the CDR3 DNA reads TGTGCCAGCGCCGGGACTAGCTACAATGAGCAGTTCTTC.

The rearrangement links TRBV7-2 to TRBJ2-7; possible D gene TRBD1, 5 bases. The CDR3 extends over 15 amino acids. Trimming shortened V by 0 bases and J by 3 bases, and 12 bases separated the two germline ends. Per the germline V gene, CDR1 is SGHTA and CDR2 is FQGNSA. CDR3 coding DNA: TGTGCCAGCAGCTTAGCGCTCTCTCAGGGCTACGAGCAGTACTTC. Encoded protein: CASSLALSQGYEQYF.

The chain couples TRBV5-5 to TRBJ2-7, with 8 positions matching TRBD2. Unmatched junction bases numbered 10, after V lost 0 bases and J lost 2 bases. This CDR3 region has 17 residues. CDR1 and CDR2 (germline): SGHKS, YYEKEE (reference sequence). This CDR3 is CASSLVSGGRPTYEQYF. In nucleotides, the CDR3 is TGTGCCAGCAGCTTGGTTTCCGGCGGGAGGCCCACCTACGAGCAGTACTTC.

The V and J genes are TRBV11-2 and TRBJ1-1; 7 bases map to TRBD1. Germline loops: CDR1 SGHAT, CDR2 FQNNGV. This CDR3 comprises 14 residues. V was pared by 3 bases and J by 3 bases, with 4 bases of the junction left unmatched. CDR3 region: CASSFRTGHTEAFF. Here the CDR3 DNA reads TGTGCCAGCAGCTTTAGGACAGGCCACACTGAAGCTTTCTTT.

This chain joins TRBV3-1 (or the pseudogene TRBV3-2) and TRBJ2-6; no clear D. The V and J ends lost 7 bases and 0 bases respectively, with 4 bases between them. Germline V gives CDR1 LGHDT, CDR2 YNNKEL (reference sequence). The CDR3 is 13 residues long. CDR3 region: CASTSSGANVLTF. The CDR3 DNA reads TGTGCCAGCACCTCCTCTGGGGCCAACGTCCTGACTTTC.

This chain uses TRBV27 with TRBJ1-6; D is undetermined. The CDR3 has 14 residues. Germline CDR1 is MNHEY and CDR2 is SMNVEV (reference sequence). Trimming took off 6 bases at V and 7 bases at J, with 13 bases between the two ends. CDR3 residues: CASRRQSGNSPLHF. The CDR3 bases are TGTGCCAGCAGGCGGCAGAGTGGGAATTCACCCCTCCACTTT.

The V gene is TRBV7-6, the J gene TRBJ2-3, with D tentatively TRBD2 (6 bases). The CDR3 is 14 amino acids. V was shortened by 1 base and J by 5 bases, with 10 bases between the two germline ends. CDR1 SGHVS and CDR2 FNYEAQ come from the germline V gene. CDR3: CASSLVGAGDTQYF. DNA for the CDR3: TGTGCCAGCAGCTTAGTAGGAGCGGGAGATACGCAGTATTTT.

In its sample, this clone was seen once. This chain uses TRBV25-1 with TRBJ1-2; TRBD1 matches 7 bases. Germline V gene data show CDR1 as MGHDK and CDR2 as SYGVNS. The V gene end was trimmed by 4 bases and the J gene end by 4 bases; junction bases not matched to a gene: 6. The CDR3 runs 14 residues. CDR3 residues: CASSATGKVYGYTF. DNA of the CDR3: TGTGCCAGCAGTGCGACAGGGAAAGTCTATGGCTACACCTTC.

This clone was detected once. This chain joins TRBV5-1 and TRBJ1-3; TRBD1 matches at 8 bases. The CDR3 has 16 residues. J was trimmed by 8 bases and V by 2 bases; bases with no gene match: 12. Germline-derived CDR1 and CDR2 are SGHRS and YFSETQ. CDR3 loop: CASSFRQGNGWDTIYF. The CDR3 nucleotides are TGCGCCAGCAGCTTCCGACAGGGGAATGGGTGGGACACCATATATTTT. Full variable domain (remainder filled in from reference TRBV5-1 and TRBJ1-3): KAGVTQTPRYLIKTRGQQVTLSCSPISGHRSVSWYQQTPGQGLQFLFEYFSETQRNKGNFPGRFSGRQFSNSRSEMNVSTLELGDSALYLCASSFRQGNGWDTIYFGEGSWLTVV.

The chain couples TRBV10-1 to TRBJ1-2; 7 bases fit TRBD1. The CDR3 runs 10 residues. The junction had 5 bases not matched to a gene; V was cut back by 11 bases and J by 8 bases. Per germline, CDR1 WNHNN and CDR2 SYGVQD (reference sequence). The CDR3 sequence: CAGGGCGYTF. CDR3 DNA: TGCGCCGGAGGGGGCTGCGGCTACACCTTC.

The chain has TRBV2 and TRBJ1-2, with D tentatively TRBD1 (5 bases). With 5 bases removed from V and 8 bases from J, the gap between germline ends came to 12 bases. This CDR3 spans 12 amino acids. In germline, CDR1 is SNHLY, CDR2 FYNNEI. CDR3 DNA: TGTGCCAGCAGTCTCGAAAGGGGCGGCTACACCTTC. It is translated as CASSLERGGYTF.

This clone was recorded once. J is TRBJ1-5 and V is TRBV7-2, with D perhaps TRBD1 (6 bases). Germline V lookup: CDR1 SGHTA, CDR2 FQGNSA. Between the trimmed V and J ends, which lost 1 base and 7 bases, there was a span of 17 bases. The CDR3 spans 16 residues. The CDR3 sequence: CASSLGAGVIGQPQHF. The DNA of the CDR3 is TGTGCCAGCAGCTTAGGGGCAGGGGTAATTGGGCAGCCCCAGCATTTT.

This chain links TRBV5-1 with TRBJ2-1, with 7 positions matching TRBD1. V gave up 4 bases and J gave up 6 bases; unmatched junction bases: 7. The V gene's germline CDR1 is SGHRS and CDR2 YFSETQ. CDR3 size: 14 residues. CDR3 coding DNA: TGCGCCAGCAGCAGACTAAACAGGGGCAATGAGCAGTTCTTC. Encoded protein: CASSRLNRGNEQFF. Drawing the rest from reference TRBV5-1 and TRBJ2-1, the complete variable domain is KAGVTQTPRYLIKTRGQQVTLSCSPISGHRSVSWYQQTPGQGLQFLFEYFSETQRNKGNFPGRFSGRQFSNSRSEMNVSTLELGDSALYLCASSRLNRGNEQFFGPGTRLTVL.

This clone was seen only once. J is TRBJ1-2 and V is TRBV19; unclear D gene. The V and J ends lost 6 bases and 4 bases respectively, with 9 bases between them. The CDR3 consists of 12 residues. Germline V gene sequence: CDR1 LNHDA, CDR2 SQIVND (reference sequence). The CDR3 coding sequence is TGTGCCAGTAGACCGCGGGGCTATGGCTACACCTTC. It encodes CASRPRGYGYTF.

V is TRBV6-5 and J is TRBJ2-1; TRBD2 matches at 14 bases. V was clipped by 6 bases and J by 8 bases; unmatched bases: 6. The CDR3 totals 15 residues. Germline-derived CDR1 and CDR2 are MNHEY and SVGAGI. The CDR3, as DNA: TGTGCCAGCAGGCCGGGACTAGCGGGAGTTGATGAGCAGTTCTTC. Its protein product is CASRPGLAGVDEQFF.

The CDR3: CAPLATLYSYEQYF. The CDR3 DNA reads as TGTGCCCCTCTCGCGACACTTTACTCCTACGAGCAGTACTTC. The chain uses TRBV27 and TRBJ2-7; D remains unclear. CDR1 MNHEY and CDR2 SMNVEV come from the germline V gene (reference sequence). This CDR3 spans 14 amino acids. V was pared by 11 bases and J by 0 bases, with 17 bases between.